In its sample, the clone carrying this T cell receptor (beta chain) was seen many times. The sample belongs to a study of T-cell memory formation after mild COVID-19. TCRdb re-called the 5' RACE reads with MiXCR, one entry per CDR3 protein. The data show some 14,000 distinct CDR3 sequences, with around 15% seen just once and about 60% held by the top ten. Trimming left V 4 bases short and J 4 bases short, with 6 bases between. This CDR3 region has 11 residues. CDR1 and CDR2 (germline): SGDLS, YYNGEE. Sequencing used PBMCs or a T cell subset sorted from them (not recorded which). This clonotype was obtained from a man aged 18-30 years who had mild COVID-19 (a few samples of this study predate the infection). Cell type and time point are not known. The chain recombines TRBV9 with TRBJ2-7, with D unresolved. DNA of the CDR3: TGTGCCAGCAGCCGAGGTTACGAGCAGTACTTC. Amino acids: CASSRGYEQYF. Looking up the rest from reference TRBV9 and TRBJ2-7 gives the full variable domain: DSGVTQTPKHLITATGQRVTLRCSPRSGDLSVYWYQQSLDQGLQFLIQYYNGEERAKGNILERFSAQQFPDLHSELNLSSLELGDSALYFCASSRGYEQYFGPGTRLTVT.